This T cell receptor beta chain derives from a study of blood T cell repertoires in COVID-19. Turning to the study itself: From the United States, Italy and Spain came samples of acute and convalescent COVID-19. T cells, B-cell-depleted T cells, or PBMCs provided the cDNA or gDNA that served as material.

Authors' processing steps: Amplified reference gene primers provided the basis for estimating nucleated cell counts. Measured with immunoSEQ multiplex PCR; TCRdb has only the in-frame clones, and not every one. The V and J calls and clone size come from that table; D and trimming were worked out from the DNA. The sample shows over 250,000 clones, over 80% of them seen only once. The CDR3 extends over 15 amino acids. Per germline, CDR1 LGHDT and CDR2 YNNKEL (reference sequence). Trimming at V came to 7 bases and at J to 5 bases, leaving 10 bases not matched to a gene. This clone has just a few counts. This receptor was taken from a woman aged 35 to 49 who had recovered from COVID-19. The V gene is TRBV3-1 (or the pseudogene TRBV3-2), the J gene TRBJ2-2; 7 nucleotides align to TRBD2. The specimen sequenced was peripheral blood. CDR3 loop: CASTGGWGGTGELFF. CDR3 nucleotides: TGTGCCAGCACCGGCGGTTGGGGGGGAACCGGGGAGCTGTTTTTT.